This TCR beta chain appears in the sequencing data of a study of CXCR3-negative and CXCR3-positive naive CD8 T cells. About the research overall: Per library, roughly 1.4 +/- 0.3 million reads; around 150 million TRB reads overall. Notes on the study in general: Both naive subsets showed comparably high diversity, and memory CD8+ cells showed much lower diversity. Researchers reported similar TRBV-TRBJ usage in naive CXCR3-negative and CXCR3-positive cells, though memory differed.

Germline V gives CDR1 SGHRS, CDR2 YFSETQ. The length of the CDR3 is 13 residues. Each TRB cDNA library was prepared by 5' RACE (with UMI labels). TCRdb re-called the 5' RACE reads; one entry per CDR3 protein, DNA not given. The table lists around 57,000 distinct CDR3 sequences. Researchers sorted approximately 290,000 cells of each CD8+ T cell subset in triplicate. About this clonotype itself: The antigen remains undetermined.

The sequenced sample consisted of memory CD8+ T cells from blood. The clonotype was recovered from a human donor in good health. Some clones in this sample may be carry-over from other donors' samples. The chain joins TRBV5-1 to TRBJ2-1; the D call from TCRdb, TRBD1, cannot be confirmed without DNA. The CDR3 region is CASSLTGDNEQFF.